This T cell receptor (beta chain) came from a study of blood T cell repertoires in COVID-19. At the level of the study: COVID-19 samples collected from the United States, Italy and Spain covered acute and convalescent phases. T cells, B-cell-depleted T cells, or PBMCs supplied cDNA or gDNA.

Authors' data handling: Reference gene primer amplification in the assay estimated nucleated cell counts. Method: immunoSEQ multiplex PCR; TCRdb's copy keeps in-frame clones and lacks some. V and J calls and clone size come straight from that table; D and trimming were deduced from the DNA. This table holds about 71,000 clones, roughly 85% found once. CDR3 size: 17 residues. Germline loops: CDR1 GTSNPN, CDR2 SVGIG (reference sequence). J was trimmed by 0 bases and V by 2 bases; bases with no gene match: 11. The chain uses TRBV30 and TRBJ2-7, with 9 bases matching TRBD2. This sequence originates from a man between 25 and 39 years old with acute or convalescent COVID-19. The sequenced material came from peripheral blood. For the CDR3, the DNA is TGTGCCTGGAGTAGACTAGCGGCAATACCGAGCTCCTACGAGCAGTACTTC. It codes for CAWSRLAAIPSSYEQYF.